Below, one T cell receptor beta chain is given with its context. The antigen is undetermined. This specimen comes from a study of cytomegalovirus exposure and HLA in healthy donors. About the research overall: Of all 370 or so donors who were genotyped, 75% to 90% belonged to the Caucasian-associated ancestry cluster. Study-wide points: Reported results showed that the classifier diagnosed cytomegalovirus status with high specificity and sensitivity. Among the most significant clusters, several appeared linked to common viral pathogens in a later analysis.

PCR used 60 Vbeta primers and 13 Jbeta primers. Measured with immunoSEQ multiplex PCR; TCRdb has only the in-frame clones, and not every one. The profile shows some 110,000 clones, approximately 79% of them singletons. Trimming left V 4 bases short and J 9 bases short, with 14 bases between. The CDR3 sequence is 13 residues long. Germline V gives CDR1 SGHRS, CDR2 YFSETQ. This clonotype was obtained from a man aged 30 to 45 in good health and CMV-seronegative. Sequencing was carried out using PBMCs. The chain employs TRBV5-1 and TRBJ2-1, with a possible D match to TRBD1 (6 bases). Here the CDR3 DNA reads TGCGCCAGCAGCGACCAACTAGGGGGTGAGCAGTTCTTC. It specifies CASSDQLGGEQFF.